This T cell receptor beta chain originates from a study of CD8+ T cells in alopecia areata. The CDR3 is made up of 14 amino acids. Germline V gives CDR1 GTSNPN, CDR2 SVGIG (reference sequence). Trimming took off 0 bases at V and 0 bases at J, with 7 bases between the two ends. With respect to this clone: Its target is not known. At the DNA level, this CDR3 is encoded by other sequences in the same sample as well.

The sample's treatment: oral pan-JAK inhibitor, 5-10 mg twice daily. Lesional scalp punch biopsies and peripheral blood were collected from alopecia areata patients. Researchers picked out CD4+ and CD8+ T cells from PBMCs by sorting. The authors extracted RNA and reverse transcribed it into cDNA as the sequencing template. TCRdb's table, derived via immunoSEQ multiplex PCR, lists solely in-frame clones and lacks some. The sample includes a few hundred thousand clones, roughly two fifths of them seen just once. Study conclusions and caveats: The link between baseline CD8+ expansion and response remains uncertain with one nonresponder. Tofacitinib significantly lowered scalp clonality and expanded CD8+ clones among the top 100.

The specimen comprised CD4+ T cells sorted from blood, sampled at roughly week 30, from a patient treated with tofacitinib. The V call is TRBV30, the J call TRBJ2-3; the D is unclear. The TCR sequence derives from a human donor with alopecia areata. CDR3 amino acids: CAWSVGVSTDTQYF. Written as DNA, the CDR3 is TGTGCCTGGAGTGTCGGAGTTAGCACAGATACGCAGTATTTT. Using reference TRBV30 and TRBJ2-3 for the parts outside the CDR3, the full variable domain is SQTIHQWPATLVQPVGSPLSLECTVEGTSNPNLYWYRQAAGRGLQLLFYSVGIGQISSEVPQNLSASRPQDRQFILSSKKLLLSDSGFYLCAWSVGVSTDTQYFGPGTRLTVL.